Listed here is a single TCR beta chain. No antigen is known for it. This sample is part of a study of monozygotic twins with inflammatory bowel disease. The CDR3 is 14 amino acids. From germline, CDR1 is DFQATT and CDR2 SNEGSKA (reference sequence). UMIs containing a 6-nucleotide sample barcode were added via template switching. Following a re-call of the 5' RACE reads, TCRdb has one entry per CDR3 protein and lacks DNA. In total, the table holds more than 300,000 distinct CDR3 sequences. Study-wide findings and caveats: Repertoire likeness was no different across concordant and discordant twins, perhaps owing to restricted power. Compared with healthy twins, IBD patients shared fewer clonotypes with others, especially with disease activity.

The TCR sequence derives from a human donor with ulcerative colitis or Crohn's disease, or a healthy co-twin of an affected twin (not recorded which). Sequencing input: blood. The chain is built from TRBV20-1 and TRBJ1-2; the D gene TCRdb calls, TRBD1, cannot be checked with no DNA. The CDR3 reads CSARDTTGENGYTF.